The source of this T cell receptor (beta chain) is a study of chemoradiotherapy in HPV16-positive cancers. Study background: A couple of HPV16-positive patients' cells yielded candidate HPV-specific clones and common motifs.

The data were produced by immunoSEQ multiplex PCR, yet TCRdb's version contains in-frame clones alone and is incomplete. The table records tens of thousands of clones, 88% of them present only once. The V gene's germline CDR1 is SGHAT and CDR2 FQDESV (reference sequence). This CDR3 spans 15 amino acids. Trimming cost V 4 bases and J 11 bases; bases outside gene matches: 6. Overall study findings and caveats: Non-HPV-specific T cells did not expand in tumors during treatment, whereas candidate HPV-specific clones and E7-related motifs did.

In its sample, this clone was seen once. Its matching antigen is unknown. The rearrangement links TRBV11-1 to TRBJ2-2; 14 bases are shared with TRBD2. This clonotype originated in a human donor with HPV-associated anogenital cancer. The material sequenced was blood, taken from a patient who underwent chemoradiotherapy. The CDR3 coding sequence is TGTGCCAGCAGCTCGGGACTAGCGGGGGTTGGAGAGCTGTTTTTT. As protein: CASSSGLAGVGELFF.